This T cell receptor (beta chain) was profiled in a study of immune cell composition in non-small cell lung cancer. Between the trimmed V and J ends, which lost 7 bases and 3 bases, there was a span of 21 bases. Germline V gene sequence: CDR1 SEHNR, CDR2 FQNEAQ (reference sequence). CDR3 length: 16 residues. This clone was recorded once. The antigen remains unidentified. Profiled with immunoSEQ multiplex PCR; TCRdb holds only in-frame clones, not every one. The table records around 3,500 clones, around 74% of them present only once. Normal lung was sampled as far from the tumour as possible, at least 3 cm. Broader study findings: Smoking pack-years did not significantly correlate with tumour TCR-beta clonality. Dominant in vivo tumour-associated clones were not shown to share tumour-reactive sequences. Around 75% of squamous and about 30% of adenocarcinoma cases had tumour-associated clones >0.5%.

This chain links TRBV7-9 with TRBJ1-1; tentative D call: TRBD1 (5 bases). The receptor comes from a human donor with non-small cell lung cancer. Sample: non-adjacent lung tissue. The CDR3 loop is CASTPNGRGIDTEAFF. In DNA form, the CDR3 reads TGTGCCAGCACCCCCAACGGGAGGGGAATCGACACTGAAGCTTTCTTT.